The clone carrying this T cell receptor beta chain was found a few times. Its cognate antigen is unknown. Produced via immunoSEQ multiplex PCR; TCRdb's table is partial and in-frame only. Of under 200,000 clones listed, about 91% were seen once; the top ten hold under 2.5%. The data are from a study of T cell responses to AZD1222 COVID-19 vaccine. Study overall: Pooling covered second doses at about 4 or about 12 weeks. Study-level findings and limits: Researchers took repertoire samples only after the peak T cell response had come. Baseline seropositivity characterized only a handful of AZD1222 recipients.

The sample here was peripheral blood, taken on day 0 of AZD1222 vaccination. The TCR comes from an adult in good health.

This chain's CDR3 is CASSLSALTTRQMNTEAFF. The CDR3 DNA reads as TGTGCCAGCAGTTTATCCGCTCTTACTACACGACAGATGAACACTGAAGCTTTCTTT. The V gene is TRBV27, the J gene TRBJ1-1; tentative D call: TRBD1 (5 bases). The CDR3 covers 19 residues. Trimming took off 0 bases at V and 0 bases at J, with 20 bases between the two ends. The germline V gene has CDR1 MNHEY and CDR2 SMNVEV (reference sequence).